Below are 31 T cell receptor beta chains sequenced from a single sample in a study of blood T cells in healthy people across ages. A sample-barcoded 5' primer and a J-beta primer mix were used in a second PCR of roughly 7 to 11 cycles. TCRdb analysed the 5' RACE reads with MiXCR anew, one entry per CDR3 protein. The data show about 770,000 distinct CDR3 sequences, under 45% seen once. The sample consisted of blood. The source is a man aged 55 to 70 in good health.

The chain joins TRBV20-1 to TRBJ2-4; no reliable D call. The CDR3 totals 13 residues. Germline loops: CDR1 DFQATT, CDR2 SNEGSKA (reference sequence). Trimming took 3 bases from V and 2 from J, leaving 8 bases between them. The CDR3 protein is CSASSPSKNIQYF. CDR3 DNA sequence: TGCAGTGCTAGTAGTCCCTCCAAAAACATTCAGTACTTC.

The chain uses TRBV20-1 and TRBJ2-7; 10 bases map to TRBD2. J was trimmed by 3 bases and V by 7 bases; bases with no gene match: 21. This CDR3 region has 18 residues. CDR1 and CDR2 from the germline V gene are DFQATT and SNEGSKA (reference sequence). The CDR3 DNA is TGCAGTGTTAGCGGCCTAACCCGCTGGACTAGCGGAGGCTACGAGCAGTACTTC. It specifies CSVSGLTRWTSGGYEQYF.

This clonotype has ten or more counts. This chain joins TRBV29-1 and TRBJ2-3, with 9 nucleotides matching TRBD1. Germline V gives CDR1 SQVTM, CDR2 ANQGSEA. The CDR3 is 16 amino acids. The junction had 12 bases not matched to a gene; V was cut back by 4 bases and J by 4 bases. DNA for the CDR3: TGCAGCGTTGTATGGTTAGGGGACAGGGCTCCAGATACGCAGTATTTT. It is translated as CSVVWLGDRAPDTQYF.

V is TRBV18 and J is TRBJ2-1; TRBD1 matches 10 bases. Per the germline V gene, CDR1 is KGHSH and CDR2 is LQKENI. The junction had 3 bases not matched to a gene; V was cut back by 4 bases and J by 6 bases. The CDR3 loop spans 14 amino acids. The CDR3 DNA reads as TGTGCCAGCTCACGCGGACAGGGGGGCAATGAGCAGTTCTTC. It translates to CASSRGQGGNEQFF.

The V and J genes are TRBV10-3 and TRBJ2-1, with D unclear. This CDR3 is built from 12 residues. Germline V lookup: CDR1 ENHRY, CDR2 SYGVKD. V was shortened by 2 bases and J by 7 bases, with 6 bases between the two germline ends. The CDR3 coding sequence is TGTGCCATCAGTGAGGGACCTAATGAGCAGTTCTTC. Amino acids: CAISEGPNEQFF.

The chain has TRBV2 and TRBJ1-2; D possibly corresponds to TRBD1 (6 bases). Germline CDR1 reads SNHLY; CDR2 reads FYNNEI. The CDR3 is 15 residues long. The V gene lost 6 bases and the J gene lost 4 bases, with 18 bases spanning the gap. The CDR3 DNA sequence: TGTGCCAGCAGCGCCCCTGGGGGGCGCTTCTATGGCTACACCTTC. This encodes CASSAPGGRFYGYTF. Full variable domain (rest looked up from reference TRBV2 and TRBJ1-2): EPEVTQTPSHQVTQMGQEVILRCVPISNHLYFYWYRQILGQKVEFLVSFYNNEISEKSEIFDDQFSVERPDGSNFTLKIRSTKLEDSAMYFCASSAPGGRFYGYTFGSGTRLTVV.

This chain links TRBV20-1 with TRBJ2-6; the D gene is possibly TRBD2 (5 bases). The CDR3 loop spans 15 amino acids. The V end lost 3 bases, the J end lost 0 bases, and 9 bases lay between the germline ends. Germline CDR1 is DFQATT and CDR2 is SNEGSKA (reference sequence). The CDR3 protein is CSASEGSSGANVLTF. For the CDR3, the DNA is TGCAGTGCTAGCGAGGGAAGCTCTGGGGCCAACGTCCTGACTTTC.

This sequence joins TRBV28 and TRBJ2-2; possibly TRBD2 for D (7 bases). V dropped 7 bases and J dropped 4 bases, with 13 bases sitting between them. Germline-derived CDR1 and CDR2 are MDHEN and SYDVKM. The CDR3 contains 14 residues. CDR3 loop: CASIKGGPTGELFF. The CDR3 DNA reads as TGTGCCAGCATCAAGGGGGGGCCCACCGGGGAGCTGTTTTTT. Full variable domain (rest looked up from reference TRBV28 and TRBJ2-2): DVKVTQSSRYLVKRTGEKVFLECVQDMDHENMFWYRQDPGLGLRLIYFSYDVKMKEKGDIPEGYSVSREKKERFSLILESASTNQTSMYLCASIKGGPTGELFFGEGSRLTVL.

The DNA for the CDR3 is TGTGCCAGCAGTGACTATCGGAGCACTGAAGCTTTCTTT. Translated: CASSDYRSTEAFF. The gene calls are TRBV6-2 or TRBV6-3 and TRBJ1-1; D remains unclear. Germline values: CDR1 MNHEY, CDR2 SVGEGT. The CDR3 contains 13 residues. Trimming cost V 5 bases and J 4 bases, with 11 bases left between them.

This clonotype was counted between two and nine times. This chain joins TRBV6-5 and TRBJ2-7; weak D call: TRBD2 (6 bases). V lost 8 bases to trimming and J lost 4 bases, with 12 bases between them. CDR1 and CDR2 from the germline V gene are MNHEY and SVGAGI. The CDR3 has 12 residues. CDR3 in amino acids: CASGREIYEQYF. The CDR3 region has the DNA TGTGCCAGCGGACGGGAGATTTACGAGCAGTACTTC.

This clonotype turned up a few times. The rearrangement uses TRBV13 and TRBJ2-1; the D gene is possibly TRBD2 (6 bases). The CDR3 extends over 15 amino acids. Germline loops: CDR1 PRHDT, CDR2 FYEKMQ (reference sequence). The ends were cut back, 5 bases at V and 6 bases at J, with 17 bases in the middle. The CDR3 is CASSLERRGLNEQFF. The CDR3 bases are TGTGCCAGCAGCCTTGAGAGGCGGGGTCTCAATGAGCAGTTCTTC.

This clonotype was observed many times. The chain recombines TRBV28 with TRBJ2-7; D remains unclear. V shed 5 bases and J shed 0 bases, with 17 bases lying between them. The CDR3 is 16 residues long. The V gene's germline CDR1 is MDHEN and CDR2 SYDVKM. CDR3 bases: TGTGCCAGCAGTCCGCCTTCCCTTTTAAGCTCCTACGAGCAGTACTTC. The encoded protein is CASSPPSLLSSYEQYF.

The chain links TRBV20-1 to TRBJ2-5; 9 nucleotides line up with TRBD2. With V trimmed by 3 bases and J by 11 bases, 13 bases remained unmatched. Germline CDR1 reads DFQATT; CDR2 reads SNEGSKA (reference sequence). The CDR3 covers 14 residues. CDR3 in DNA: TGCAGTGCTAGTCCCCAGCGGGGGGCCAATGAGCAGTACTTC. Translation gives CSASPQRGANEQYF.

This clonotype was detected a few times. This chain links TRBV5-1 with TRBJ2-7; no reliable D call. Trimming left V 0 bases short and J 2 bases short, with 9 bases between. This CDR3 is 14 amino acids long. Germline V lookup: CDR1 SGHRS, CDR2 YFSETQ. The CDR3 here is CASSLAVTTYEQYF. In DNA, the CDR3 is TGCGCCAGCAGCTTGGCCGTCACGACCTACGAGCAGTACTTC.

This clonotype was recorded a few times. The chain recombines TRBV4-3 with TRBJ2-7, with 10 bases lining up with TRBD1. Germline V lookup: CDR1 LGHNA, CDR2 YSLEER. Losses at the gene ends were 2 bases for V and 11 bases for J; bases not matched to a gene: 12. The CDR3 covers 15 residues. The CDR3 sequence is CASSQNHADRGREYF. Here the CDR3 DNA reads TGCGCCAGCAGCCAAAATCACGCGGACAGGGGGAGGGAGTACTTC.

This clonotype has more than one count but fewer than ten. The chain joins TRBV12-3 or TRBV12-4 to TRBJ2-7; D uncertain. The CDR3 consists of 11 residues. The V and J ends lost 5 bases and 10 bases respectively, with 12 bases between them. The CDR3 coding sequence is TGTGCCAGCAGTCATTCTGCCAGACAGTACTTC. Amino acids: CASSHSARQYF.

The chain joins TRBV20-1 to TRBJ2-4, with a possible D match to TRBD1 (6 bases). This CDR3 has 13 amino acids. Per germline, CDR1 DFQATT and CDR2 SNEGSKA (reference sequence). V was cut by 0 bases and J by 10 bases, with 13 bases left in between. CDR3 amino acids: CSAREQGRGIQYF. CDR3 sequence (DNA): TGCAGTGCTAGAGAACAGGGCAGAGGGATTCAGTACTTC.

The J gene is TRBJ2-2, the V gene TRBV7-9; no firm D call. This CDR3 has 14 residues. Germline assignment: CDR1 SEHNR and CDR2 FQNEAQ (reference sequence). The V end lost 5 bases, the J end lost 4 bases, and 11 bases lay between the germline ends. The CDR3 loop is CASSKADGTGELFF. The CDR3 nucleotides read TGTGCCAGCAGCAAGGCCGATGGCACCGGGGAGCTGTTTTTT.

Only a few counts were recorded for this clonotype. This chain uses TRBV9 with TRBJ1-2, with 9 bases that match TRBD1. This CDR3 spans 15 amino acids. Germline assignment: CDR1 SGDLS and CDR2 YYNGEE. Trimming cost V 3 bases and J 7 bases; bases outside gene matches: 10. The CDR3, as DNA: TGTGCCAGCAGCGCCCGGGACAGGGAAGGGGGTGGCTACACCTTC. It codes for CASSARDREGGGYTF.

The CDR3 loop reads CASSLEAGGAFF. CDR3 DNA sequence: TGTGCCAGCAGTTTAGAGGCAGGGGGTGCTTTCTTT. The chain employs TRBV12-3 or TRBV12-4 and TRBJ1-1, with TRBD1 identical over 7 bases. Losses at the gene ends were 1 base for V and 11 bases for J; bases not matched to a gene: 4. This CDR3 has 12 residues.

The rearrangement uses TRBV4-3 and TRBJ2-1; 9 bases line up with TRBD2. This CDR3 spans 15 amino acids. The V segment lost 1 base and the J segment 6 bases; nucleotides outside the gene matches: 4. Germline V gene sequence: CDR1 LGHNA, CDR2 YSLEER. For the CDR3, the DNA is TGCGCCAGCAGCCAAGCCCTAGCGGGGTTCAATGAGCAGTTCTTC. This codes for CASSQALAGFNEQFF.

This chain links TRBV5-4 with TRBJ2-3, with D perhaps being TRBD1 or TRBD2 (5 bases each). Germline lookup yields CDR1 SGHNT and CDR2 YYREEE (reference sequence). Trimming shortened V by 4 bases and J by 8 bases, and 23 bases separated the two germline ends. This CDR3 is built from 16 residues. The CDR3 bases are TGTGCCAGCAGCACAAACTTACCGGGACCTATCGTTACGCAGTATTTT. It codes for CASSTNLPGPIVTQYF. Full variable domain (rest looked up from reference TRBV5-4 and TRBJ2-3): ETGVTQSPTHLIKTRGQQVTLRCSSQSGHNTVSWYQQALGQGPQFIFQYYREEENGRGNFPPRFSGLQFPNYSSELNVNALELDDSALYLCASSTNLPGPIVTQYFGPGTRLTVL.

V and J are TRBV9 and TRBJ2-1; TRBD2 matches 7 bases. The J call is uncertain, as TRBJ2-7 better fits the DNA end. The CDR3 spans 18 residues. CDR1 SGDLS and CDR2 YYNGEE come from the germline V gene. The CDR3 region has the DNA TGTGCCAGCAGCGTAGCTGCGGGGGTCTTGGGCTCCTACAATGAGCAGTACTTC. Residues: CASSVAAGVLGSYNEQYF.

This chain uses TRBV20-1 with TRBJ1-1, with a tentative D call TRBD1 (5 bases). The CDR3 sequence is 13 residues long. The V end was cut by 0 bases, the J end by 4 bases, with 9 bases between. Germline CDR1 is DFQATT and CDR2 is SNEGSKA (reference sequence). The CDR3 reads CSARDRDLTEAFF. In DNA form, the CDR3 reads TGCAGTGCTAGAGATCGGGACCTCACTGAAGCTTTCTTT.

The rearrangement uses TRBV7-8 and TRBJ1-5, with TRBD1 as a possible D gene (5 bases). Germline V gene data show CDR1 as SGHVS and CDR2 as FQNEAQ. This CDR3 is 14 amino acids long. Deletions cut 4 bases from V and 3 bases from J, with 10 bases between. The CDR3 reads CASSSDRNNQPQHF. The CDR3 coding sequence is TGTGCCAGCAGCTCCGACAGAAACAATCAGCCCCAGCATTTT.

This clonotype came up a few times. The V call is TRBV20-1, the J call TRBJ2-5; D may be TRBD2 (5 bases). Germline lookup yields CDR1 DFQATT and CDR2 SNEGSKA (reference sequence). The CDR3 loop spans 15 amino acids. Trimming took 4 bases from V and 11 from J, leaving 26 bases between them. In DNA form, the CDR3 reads TGCAGTGCTATCTCCGGGAAAGCTCCCGCTTGGGAGCAGTACTTC. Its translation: CSAISGKAPAWEQYF.

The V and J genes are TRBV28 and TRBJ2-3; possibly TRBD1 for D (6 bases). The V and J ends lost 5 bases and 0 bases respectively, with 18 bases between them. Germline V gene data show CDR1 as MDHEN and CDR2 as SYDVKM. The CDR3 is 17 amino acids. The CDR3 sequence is CASSPLPGQGSTDTQYF. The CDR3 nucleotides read TGTGCCAGCAGTCCACTCCCGGGACAAGGGAGCACAGATACGCAGTATTTT. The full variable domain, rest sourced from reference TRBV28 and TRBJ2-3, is DVKVTQSSRYLVKRTGEKVFLECVQDMDHENMFWYRQDPGLGLRLIYFSYDVKMKEKGDIPEGYSVSREKKERFSLILESASTNQTSMYLCASSPLPGQGSTDTQYFGPGTRLTVL.

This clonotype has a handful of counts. The CDR3 is CSHTRGSQASYEQYF. CDR3 bases: TGCAGTCACACACGAGGGAGTCAGGCCTCCTACGAGCAGTACTTC. This chain joins TRBV20-1 and TRBJ2-7; D is perhaps TRBD2 (5 bases). Trimming removed 8 bases from V and 0 bases from J, with 20 bases in between. The CDR3 has 15 residues. The germline gives CDR1 DFQATT, CDR2 SNEGSKA (reference sequence).

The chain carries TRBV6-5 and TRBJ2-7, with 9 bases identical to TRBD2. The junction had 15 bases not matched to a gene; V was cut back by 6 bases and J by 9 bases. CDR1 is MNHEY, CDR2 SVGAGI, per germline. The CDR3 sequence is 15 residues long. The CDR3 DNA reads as TGTGCCAGCAGACCACTAGCGGGTGGACTACGAGGGCAGTACTTC. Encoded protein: CASRPLAGGLRGQYF.

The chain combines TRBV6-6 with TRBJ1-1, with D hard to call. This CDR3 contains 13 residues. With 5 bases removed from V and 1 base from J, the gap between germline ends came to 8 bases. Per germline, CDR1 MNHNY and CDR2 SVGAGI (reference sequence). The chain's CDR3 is CASSDNRNTEAFF. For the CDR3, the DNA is TGTGCCAGCAGTGACAATCGGAACACTGAAGCTTTCTTT.

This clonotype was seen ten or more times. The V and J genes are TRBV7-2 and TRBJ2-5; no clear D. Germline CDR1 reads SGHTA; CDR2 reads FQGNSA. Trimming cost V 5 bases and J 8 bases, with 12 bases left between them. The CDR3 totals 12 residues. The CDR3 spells CASSPSKRTQYF. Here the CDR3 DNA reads TGTGCCAGCAGCCCATCGAAGAGAACCCAGTACTTC.